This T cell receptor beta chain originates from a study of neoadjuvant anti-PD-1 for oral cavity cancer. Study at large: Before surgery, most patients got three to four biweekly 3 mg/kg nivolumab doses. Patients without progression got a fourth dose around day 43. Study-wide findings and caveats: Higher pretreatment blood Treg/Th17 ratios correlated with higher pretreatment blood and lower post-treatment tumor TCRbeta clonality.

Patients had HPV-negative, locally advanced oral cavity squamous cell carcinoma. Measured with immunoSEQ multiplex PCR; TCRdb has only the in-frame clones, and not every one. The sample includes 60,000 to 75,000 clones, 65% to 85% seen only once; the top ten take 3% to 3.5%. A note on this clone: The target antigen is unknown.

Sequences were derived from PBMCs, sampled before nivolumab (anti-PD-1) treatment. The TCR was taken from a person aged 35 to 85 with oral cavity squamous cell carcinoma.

The CDR3 sequence: CAWGPSGNTIYF. The CDR3 coding sequence is TGTGCCTGGGGACCCTCTGGAAACACCATATATTTT. The chain carries TRBV30 and TRBJ1-3; D not certain. V lost 5 bases, J lost 0 bases, and 5 bases lay in between. The CDR3 length is 12 residues. CDR1 is GTSNPN and CDR2 is SVGIG in the germline V gene (reference sequence).